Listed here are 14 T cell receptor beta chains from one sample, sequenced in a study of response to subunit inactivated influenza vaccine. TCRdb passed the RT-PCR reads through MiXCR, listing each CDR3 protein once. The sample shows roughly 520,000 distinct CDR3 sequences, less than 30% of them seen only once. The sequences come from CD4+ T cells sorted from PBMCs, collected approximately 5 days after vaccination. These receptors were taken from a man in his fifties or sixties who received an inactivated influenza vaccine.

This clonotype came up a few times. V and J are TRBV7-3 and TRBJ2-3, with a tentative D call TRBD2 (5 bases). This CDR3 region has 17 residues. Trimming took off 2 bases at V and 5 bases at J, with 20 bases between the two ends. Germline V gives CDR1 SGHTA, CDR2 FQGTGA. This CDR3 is CASSLSPGRGWKDTQYF. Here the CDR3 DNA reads TGTGCCAGCAGCTTATCGCCGGGTCGCGGGTGGAAAGATACGCAGTATTTT. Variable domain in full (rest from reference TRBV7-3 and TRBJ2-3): GAGVSQTPSNKVTEKGKYVELRCDPISGHTALYWYRQSLGQGPEFLIYFQGTGAADDSGLPNDRFFAVRPEGSVSTLKIQRTERGDSAVYLCASSLSPGRGWKDTQYFGPGTRLTVL.

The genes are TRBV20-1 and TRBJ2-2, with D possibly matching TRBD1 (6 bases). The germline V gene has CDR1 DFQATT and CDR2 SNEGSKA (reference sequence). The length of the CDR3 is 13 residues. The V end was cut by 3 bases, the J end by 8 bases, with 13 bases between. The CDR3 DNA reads TGCAGTGCTAGGAAACAGGGAAAAGGGGAGCTGTTTTTT. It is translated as CSARKQGKGELFF.

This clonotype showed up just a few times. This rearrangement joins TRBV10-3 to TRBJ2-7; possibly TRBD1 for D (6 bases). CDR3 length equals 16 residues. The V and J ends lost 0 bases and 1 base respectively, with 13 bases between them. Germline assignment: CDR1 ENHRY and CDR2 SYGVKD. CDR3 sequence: CAISESGQTTSYEQYF. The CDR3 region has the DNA TGTGCCATCAGTGAGTCCGGACAGACGACGTCCTACGAGCAGTACTTC.

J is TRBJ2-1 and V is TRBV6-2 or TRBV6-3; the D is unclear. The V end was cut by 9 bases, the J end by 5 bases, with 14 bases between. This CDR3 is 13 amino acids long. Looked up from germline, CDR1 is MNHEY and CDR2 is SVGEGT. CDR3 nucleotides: TGTGCCAGTGCGGACCCCGGAAACAATGAGCAGTTCTTC. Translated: CASADPGNNEQFF.

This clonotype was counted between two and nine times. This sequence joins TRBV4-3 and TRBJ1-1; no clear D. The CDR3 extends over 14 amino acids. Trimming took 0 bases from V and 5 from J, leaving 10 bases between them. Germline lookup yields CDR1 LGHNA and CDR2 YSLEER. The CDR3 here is CASSQESPTTEAFF. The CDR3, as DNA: TGCGCCAGCAGCCAAGAGTCCCCGACGACTGAAGCTTTCTTT.

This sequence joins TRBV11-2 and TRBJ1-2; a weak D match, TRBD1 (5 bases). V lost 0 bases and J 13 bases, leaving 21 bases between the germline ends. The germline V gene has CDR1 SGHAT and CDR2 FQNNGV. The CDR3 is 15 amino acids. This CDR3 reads CASSLDLDGRGGGTF. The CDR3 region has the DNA TGTGCCAGCAGCTTAGACCTTGACGGAAGGGGTGGCGGCACCTTC.

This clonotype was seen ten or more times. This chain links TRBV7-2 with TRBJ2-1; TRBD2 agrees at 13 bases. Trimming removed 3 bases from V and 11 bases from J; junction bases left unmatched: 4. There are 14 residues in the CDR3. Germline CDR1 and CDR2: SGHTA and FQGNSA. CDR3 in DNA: TGTGCCAGCAGCTTCGGGACTAGCGGGATCAAGCAGTTCTTC. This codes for CASSFGTSGIKQFF.

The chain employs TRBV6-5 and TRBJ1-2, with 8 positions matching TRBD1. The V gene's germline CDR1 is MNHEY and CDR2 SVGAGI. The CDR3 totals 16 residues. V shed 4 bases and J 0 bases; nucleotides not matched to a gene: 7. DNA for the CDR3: TGTGCCAGCAGTTGGGGGGACAGGAGAGCTAACTATGGCTACACCTTC. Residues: CASSWGDRRANYGYTF.

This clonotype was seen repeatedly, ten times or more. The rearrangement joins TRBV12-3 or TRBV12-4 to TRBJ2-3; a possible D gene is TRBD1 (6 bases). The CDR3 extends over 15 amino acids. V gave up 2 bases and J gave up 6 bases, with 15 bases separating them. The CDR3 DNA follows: TGTGCCAGCAGTTTAAGGGTGACAGGCCAGGATACGCAGTATTTT. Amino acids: CASSLRVTGQDTQYF.

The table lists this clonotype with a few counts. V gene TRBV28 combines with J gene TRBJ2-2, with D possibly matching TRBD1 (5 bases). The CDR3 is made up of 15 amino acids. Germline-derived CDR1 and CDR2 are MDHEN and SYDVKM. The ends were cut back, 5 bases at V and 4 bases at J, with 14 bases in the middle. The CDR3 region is CASSPGRSGTGELFF. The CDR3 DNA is TGTGCCAGCAGTCCAGGGCGATCAGGCACCGGGGAGCTGTTTTTT.

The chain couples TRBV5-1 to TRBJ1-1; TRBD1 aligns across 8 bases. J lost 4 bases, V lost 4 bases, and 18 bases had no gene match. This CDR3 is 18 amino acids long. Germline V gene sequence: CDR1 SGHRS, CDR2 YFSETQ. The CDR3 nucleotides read TGCGCCAGCAGCCCCCGATATAGGACAGGGAGCCCCCGCACTGAAGCTTTCTTT. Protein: CASSPRYRTGSPRTEAFF. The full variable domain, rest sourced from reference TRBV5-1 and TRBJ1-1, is KAGVTQTPRYLIKTRGQQVTLSCSPISGHRSVSWYQQTPGQGLQFLFEYFSETQRNKGNFPGRFSGRQFSNSRSEMNVSTLELGDSALYLCASSPRYRTGSPRTEAFFGQGTRLTVV.

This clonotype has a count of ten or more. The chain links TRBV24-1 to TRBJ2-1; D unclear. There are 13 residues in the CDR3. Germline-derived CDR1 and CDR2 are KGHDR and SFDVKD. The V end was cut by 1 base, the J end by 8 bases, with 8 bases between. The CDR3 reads CATSDFQADEQFF. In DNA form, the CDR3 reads TGTGCCACCAGTGATTTTCAAGCCGATGAGCAGTTCTTC.

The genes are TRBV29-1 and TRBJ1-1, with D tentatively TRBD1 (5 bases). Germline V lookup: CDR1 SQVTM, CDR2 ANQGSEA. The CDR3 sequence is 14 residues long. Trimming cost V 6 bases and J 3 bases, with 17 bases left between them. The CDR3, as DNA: TGCAGCGTCGGAAGCCGGCTAGGGGACACTGAAGCTTTCTTT. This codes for CSVGSRLGDTEAFF. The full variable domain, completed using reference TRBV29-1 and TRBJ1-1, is SAVISQKPSRDICQRGTSLTIQCQVDSQVTMMFWYRQQPGQSLTLIATANQGSEATYESGFVIDKFPISRPNLTFSTLTVSNMSPEDSSIYLCSVGSRLGDTEAFFGQGTRLTVV.

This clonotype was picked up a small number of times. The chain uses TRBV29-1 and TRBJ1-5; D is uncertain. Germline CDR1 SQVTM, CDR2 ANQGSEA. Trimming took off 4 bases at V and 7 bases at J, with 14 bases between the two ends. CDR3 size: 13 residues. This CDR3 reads CSVVGHKGQPQHF. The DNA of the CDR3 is TGCAGCGTTGTTGGCCATAAGGGACAGCCCCAGCATTTT.